This entry lists 8 T cell receptor beta chains sequenced from one sample in a study of cytomegalovirus exposure and HLA in healthy donors. The PCR employed 60 Vbeta primers together with 13 Jbeta primers. Generated by immunoSEQ multiplex PCR, the TCRdb table keeps only in-frame clones and is missing some. The repertoire consists of around 120,000 clones, with approximately 80% occurring once and the leading ten covering 2.5% to 3%. The sequencing sample was made of PBMCs. The receptors were sampled from a man in his thirties or forties in good health and CMV-seronegative.

This clone was seen more than once but under ten times. The rearrangement joins TRBV7-9 to TRBJ1-5; D gene unclear. Germline lookup yields CDR1 SEHNR and CDR2 FQNEAQ (reference sequence). The CDR3 totals 13 residues. Trimming took 0 bases from V and 6 from J, leaving 6 bases between them. This CDR3 reads CASSLAYGQPQHF. The CDR3 bases are TGTGCCAGCAGCTTAGCGTACGGTCAGCCCCAGCATTTT. The full variable domain, rest sourced from reference TRBV7-9 and TRBJ1-5, is DTGVSQNPRHKITKRGQNVTFRCDPISEHNRLYWYRQTLGQGPEFLTYFQNEAQLEKSRLLSDRFSAERPKGSFSTLEIQRTEQGDSAMYLCASSLAYGQPQHFGDGTRLSIL.

This clone has a handful of counts. This chain connects TRBV11-3 to TRBJ2-1, with D possibly being TRBD1 (5 bases). Trimming stripped 3 bases from V and 8 bases from J, with 11 bases between. Germline CDR1 is SGHNT and CDR2 is YENEEA. CDR3 length equals 13 residues. The DNA for the CDR3 is TGTGCCAGCAGCTTTCAGGGAAGGGATGAGCAGTTCTTC. It encodes CASSFQGRDEQFF.

The chain uses TRBV7-8 and TRBJ1-5; unclear D gene. From germline, CDR1 is SGHVS and CDR2 FQNEAQ. Trimming removed 1 base at V and 3 bases at J, with 16 bases between. The CDR3 extends over 17 amino acids. CDR3 protein: CASSLGRGVVVNQPQHF. The DNA for the CDR3 is TGTGCCAGCAGCTTAGGCCGGGGAGTTGTCGTCAATCAGCCCCAGCATTTT.

The rearrangement joins TRBV28 to TRBJ1-1; a possible D gene is TRBD1 (5 bases). The CDR3 runs 16 residues. Germline lookup yields CDR1 MDHEN and CDR2 SYDVKM. Trimming shortened V by 2 bases and J by 3 bases, and 16 bases separated the two germline ends. The CDR3 region is CASSLGPRGYHTEAFF. The CDR3 DNA follows: TGTGCCAGCAGTTTAGGCCCTCGGGGGTATCACACTGAAGCTTTCTTT.

CDR3 in amino acids: CASSPQGQGIETQYF. Here the CDR3 DNA reads TGTGCCAGCAGCCCCCAAGGACAGGGGATAGAGACCCAGTACTTC. The chain carries TRBV14 and TRBJ2-5; TRBD1 matches at 9 bases. The CDR3 is made up of 15 amino acids. V shed 4 bases, J shed 4 bases, and the junction held 7 bases outside the gene matches. Germline lookup yields CDR1 SGHDN and CDR2 FVKESK.

This clone was observed a handful of times. The V and J genes are TRBV5-1 and TRBJ2-7, with 7 bases matching TRBD1. Germline loops: CDR1 SGHRS, CDR2 YFSETQ. V lost 4 bases, J lost 6 bases, and 10 bases stayed unmatched. The length of the CDR3 is 14 residues. For the CDR3, the DNA is TGCGCCAGCAGCCCGACCCATGACAGGGCCGAGCAGTACTTC. Translating it yields CASSPTHDRAEQYF.

This clone came up a few times. J is TRBJ1-5 and V is TRBV5-6, with TRBD1 identical over 10 bases. Germline loops: CDR1 SGHDT, CDR2 YYEEEE. V lost 4 bases and J lost 4; bases outside the gene matches: 5. This CDR3 is built from 15 residues. CDR3 sequence (DNA): TGTGCCAGCAGCCCCGGGACAGGGGTTAATCAGCCCCAGCATTTT. Translated, it gives CASSPGTGVNQPQHF.

V gene TRBV19 combines with J gene TRBJ2-3, with D possibly being TRBD1 (5 bases). CDR3 size: 13 residues. With 3 bases removed from V and 4 bases from J, the gap between germline ends came to 8 bases. CDR1 is LNHDA, CDR2 SQIVND, per germline (reference sequence). In DNA, the CDR3 is TGTGCCAGTAGTATTAAAGGGGCAGATACGCAGTATTTT. It codes for CASSIKGADTQYF.